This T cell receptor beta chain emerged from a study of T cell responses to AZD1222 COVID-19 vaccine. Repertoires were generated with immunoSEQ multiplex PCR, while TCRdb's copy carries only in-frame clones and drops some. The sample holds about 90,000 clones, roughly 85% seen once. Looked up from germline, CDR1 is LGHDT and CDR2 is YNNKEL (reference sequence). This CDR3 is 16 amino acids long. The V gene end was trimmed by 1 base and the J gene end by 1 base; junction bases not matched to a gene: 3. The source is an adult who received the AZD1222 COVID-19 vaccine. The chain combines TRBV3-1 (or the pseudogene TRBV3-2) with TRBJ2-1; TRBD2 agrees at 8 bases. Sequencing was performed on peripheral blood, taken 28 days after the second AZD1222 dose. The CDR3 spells CASSQVVAGSYNEQFF. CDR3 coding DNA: TGTGCCAGCAGCCAAGTGGTAGCGGGGTCCTACAATGAGCAGTTCTTC.